This record concerns one T cell receptor beta chain sequence. These data come from a study of OX40 agonist ivuxolimab in advanced cancers. As for the study in general: Hepatocellular carcinoma, melanoma, renal cell or head and neck cancer occurred in dose-escalation patients. Previous treatment with anti-PD-1, anti-PD-L1 or anti-CTLA-4 therapy was allowed; 40% had received some.

This table comes from immunoSEQ multiplex PCR, and its TCRdb copy is limited to in-frame clones, with some not included. The sample yields about 48,000 clones, around 90% seen once. Blood draws occurred at baseline, cycle 4 day 1, and cycle 7 day 1. CDR1 and CDR2 from the germline V gene are SEHNR and FQNEAQ (reference sequence). V was clipped by 7 bases and J by 0 bases, with 19 bases between them. CDR3 length equals 16 residues. The chain recombines TRBV7-9 with TRBJ2-7, with D uncertain. Source: CD4+ or CD8+ T cells sorted from blood, taken in a trial of the OX40 agonist ivuxolimab. The source of this sequence is an adult with an advanced solid tumor such as melanoma, head and neck, liver or kidney cancer. CDR3 sequence reads: CASTRNLNSTSYEQYF. In DNA, the CDR3 is TGTGCCAGCACCCGTAACTTGAACAGTACCTCCTACGAGCAGTACTTC.